The rows below give T cell receptor beta chains drawn from one sample of a study of long-term antiretroviral therapy in people with HIV. Clones were sequenced by immunoSEQ multiplex PCR, and TCRdb holds only the in-frame ones, with some missing. The data contain about 28,000 clones, 70% to 85% of them singletons. Source: unsorted PBMCs, taken 3 years after starting antiretroviral therapy. These receptors originate from a man in his forties with HIV. The CDR3 runs from the conserved cysteine through the conserved F or W. D genes are given only for firm matches. Clone sizes are given selectively: once, few, many, or a class where the clone is expanded.

clone_size,v_call,j_call,d_call,cdr3_aa,cdr3_nt
few,TRBV7-8,TRBJ2-2,TRBD2,CASSLVVAGLGTGELFF,TGTGCCAGCAGCTTAGTGGTAGCGGGGCTGGGCACCGGGGAGCTGTTTTTT
-,TRBV30,TRBJ1-1,-,CAWSSQTEAFF,TGTGCCTGGAGTTCACAGACAGAAGCTTTCTTT
once,TRBV5-6,TRBJ1-5,-,CASSFGPGPQHF,TGTGCCAGCAGCTTTGGGCCGGGGCCCCAGCATTTT
-,TRBV9,TRBJ1-1,-,CASSADDRFNTEAFF,TGTGCCAGCAGCGCCGATGACAGGTTTAACACTGAAGCTTTCTTT
-,TRBV6-1,TRBJ2-1,TRBD2,CASSEDYGRAQAEQFF,TGTGCCAGCAGTGAAGATTACGGGAGGGCCCAGGCCGAGCAGTTCTTC
-,TRBV6-1,TRBJ2-7,TRBD1,CASRYGQGYEQYF,TGTGCCAGCAGATACGGACAGGGCTACGAGCAGTACTTC
-,TRBV2,TRBJ1-2,-,CASSESGGDNYGYTF,TGTGCCAGCAGTGAATCGGGAGGGGATAACTATGGCTACACCTTC
once,TRBV6-1,TRBJ2-7,-,CASSEAGHMEVPSDYEQYF,TGTGCCAGCAGTGAAGCCGGCCACATGGAGGTCCCTTCGGATTACGAGCAGTACTTC
-,TRBV6-5,TRBJ2-7,-,CASSYSPGPHEQYF,TGTGCCAGCAGTTACTCGCCGGGGCCCCACGAGCAGTACTTC
-,TRBV5-6,TRBJ2-4,TRBD1,CASSLGQGGNIQYF,TGTGCCAGCAGCTTGGGACAGGGTGGGAACATTCAGTACTTC
-,TRBV5-1,TRBJ2-2,TRBD1,CASSFTRGRDTGELFF,TGCGCCAGCAGCTTTACCAGGGGGCGCGACACCGGGGAGCTGTTTTTT
-,TRBV11-3,TRBJ2-3,TRBD2,CASSRREGADTQYF,TGTGCCAGCAGTCGTCGGGAGGGGGCAGATACGCAGTATTTT
once,TRBV10-1,TRBJ1-1,-,CASSRGRLNTEAFF,TGCGCCAGCAGTAGGGGACGGCTGAACACTGAAGCTTTCTTT
-,TRBV4-1,TRBJ1-4,TRBD1,CASSPLPGQYNEKLFF,TGCGCCAGCAGCCCGCTCCCGGGACAGTATAATGAAAAACTGTTTTTT
-,TRBV7-8,TRBJ1-1,-,CASSPSLWGNTEAFF,TGTGCCAGCAGCCCCTCCTTGTGGGGGAACACTGAAGCTTTCTTT
-,TRBV6-5,TRBJ1-1,-,CASSYSFFSTEAFF,TGTGCCAGCAGTTACTCGTTTTTCTCGACTGAAGCTTTCTTT
-,TRBV19,TRBJ1-2,-,CASKTSGTNYGYTF,TGTGCCAGTAAAACTTCCGGGACAAACTATGGCTACACCTTC
-,TRBV29-1,TRBJ1-4,-,CSVGGAGTGEKLFF,TGCAGCGTTGGAGGGGCAGGGACTGGAGAAAAACTGTTTTTT
once,TRBV12-5,TRBJ2-2,TRBD2,CASGLDTDLKGGRGVTGELFF,TGTGCTAGTGGTTTGGACACCGACCTAAAGGGCGGGAGGGGCGTCACCGGGGAGCTGTTTTTT
-,TRBV9,TRBJ2-7,-,CASSPGLHPGQQYF,TGTGCCAGCTCACCGGGGCTACACCCGGGACAGCAGTACTTC
-,TRBV7-9,TRBJ1-2,-,CASSLALYDRVDYGYTF,TGTGCCAGCAGCTTAGCGCTGTACGACCGAGTTGATTATGGCTACACCTTC
-,TRBV10-3,TRBJ1-3,TRBD1,CAIRPNRGGTGSSGNTIYF,TGTGCCATCAGGCCGAACAGGGGGGGGACAGGGTCCTCTGGAAACACCATATATTTT
-,TRBV6-5,TRBJ2-7,TRBD1,CASSWGQGSYEQYF,TGTGCCAGCAGTTGGGGACAGGGCTCCTACGAGCAGTACTTC
once,TRBV2,TRBJ2-7,-,CASSWVYPEQYF,TGTGCCAGCAGCTGGGTCTACCCCGAGCAGTACTTC
-,TRBV27,TRBJ1-1,-,CASIGNTEAFF,TGTGCCAGCATAGGCAACACTGAAGCTTTCTTT